This T cell receptor beta chain was profiled in a study of blood T cell repertoires in COVID-19. Study context: The cDNA or gDNA used as material had been derived from T cells, B-cell-depleted T cells, or PBMCs.

TCRdb's table, derived via immunoSEQ multiplex PCR, lists solely in-frame clones and lacks some. The data hold roughly 150,000 clones, with around nine tenths observed a single time. CDR3 length: 16 amino acids. Trimming removed 2 bases from V and 2 bases from J; junction bases left unmatched: 8. Germline V gives CDR1 MNHEY, CDR2 SVGEGT. The TCR was taken from an elderly woman with COVID-19, enrolled during active disease. V usage is TRBV6-2 or TRBV6-3 and J usage is TRBJ1-2; the match to TRBD1 covers 7 bases. Sequencing was done on a sample of peripheral blood. The CDR3 region has the DNA TGTGCCAGCAGTTACGACCCCATACAGGGGAACTATGGCTACACCTTC. Encoded protein: CASSYDPIQGNYGYTF.